This T cell receptor (beta chain) was recovered during a study of blood T cells in healthy people across ages. Through a sample-barcoded 5' primer and a J-beta primer mix, a second PCR was run for about 7 to 12 cycles. Tags on each cDNA molecule came from a template-switch adaptor with 12 random nucleotides. Every sample gave at least 3 million paired-end reads containing CDR3. TCRdb passed the 5' RACE reads through MiXCR, listing each CDR3 protein once. The repertoire consists of approximately 800,000 distinct CDR3 sequences, with 20% to 25% occurring once and the leading ten covering around 3.6%. A word on this clonotype: No antigen is known for it.

Germline V CDR1 and CDR2: MGHRA, YSYEKL. J gave up 0 bases and V 2 bases, and 5 bases lay outside the gene matches. The CDR3 is made up of 16 amino acids. Overall study findings and caveats: Greater diversity and more naive CD4+ cells were seen in long-lived donors than in aged donors.

The same sample was also studied in work on T cells of mothers and their children. That work contributes: The people who donated were a few healthy Caucasian mothers and their six children.

The chain uses TRBV4-1 and TRBJ1-1; 8 nucleotides line up with TRBD1. This sequence was found in a boy aged 5-17 years in good health. Sequenced input: blood. This CDR3 reads CASSQRKTGVNTEAFF. The CDR3, as DNA: TGCGCCAGCAGCCAAAGGAAGACAGGGGTGAACACTGAAGCTTTCTTT.